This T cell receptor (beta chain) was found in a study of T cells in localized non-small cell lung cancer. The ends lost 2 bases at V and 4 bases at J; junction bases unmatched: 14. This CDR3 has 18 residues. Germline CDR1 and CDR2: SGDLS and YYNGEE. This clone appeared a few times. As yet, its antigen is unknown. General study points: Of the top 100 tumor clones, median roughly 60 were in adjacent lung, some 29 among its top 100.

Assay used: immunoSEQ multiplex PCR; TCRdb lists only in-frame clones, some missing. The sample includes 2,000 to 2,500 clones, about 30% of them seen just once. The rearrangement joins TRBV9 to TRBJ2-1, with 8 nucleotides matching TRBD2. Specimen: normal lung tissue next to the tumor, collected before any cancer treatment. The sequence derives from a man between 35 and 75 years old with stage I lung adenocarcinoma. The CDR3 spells CASSVLLRGARHYNEQFF. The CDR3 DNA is TGTGCCAGCAGCGTTCTTTTGCGGGGGGCTAGACATTACAATGAGCAGTTCTTC.